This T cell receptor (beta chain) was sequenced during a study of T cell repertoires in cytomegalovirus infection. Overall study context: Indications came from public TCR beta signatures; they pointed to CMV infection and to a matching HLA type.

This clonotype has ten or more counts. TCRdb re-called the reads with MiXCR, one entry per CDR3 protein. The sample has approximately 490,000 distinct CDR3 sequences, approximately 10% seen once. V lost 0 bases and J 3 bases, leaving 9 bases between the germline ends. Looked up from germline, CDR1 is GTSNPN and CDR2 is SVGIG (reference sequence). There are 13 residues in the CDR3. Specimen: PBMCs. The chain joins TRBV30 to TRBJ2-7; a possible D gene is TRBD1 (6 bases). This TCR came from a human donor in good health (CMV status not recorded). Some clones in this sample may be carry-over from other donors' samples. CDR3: CAWSVGQIYEQYF. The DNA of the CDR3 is TGTGCCTGGAGTGTTGGACAGATCTACGAGCAGTACTTC.